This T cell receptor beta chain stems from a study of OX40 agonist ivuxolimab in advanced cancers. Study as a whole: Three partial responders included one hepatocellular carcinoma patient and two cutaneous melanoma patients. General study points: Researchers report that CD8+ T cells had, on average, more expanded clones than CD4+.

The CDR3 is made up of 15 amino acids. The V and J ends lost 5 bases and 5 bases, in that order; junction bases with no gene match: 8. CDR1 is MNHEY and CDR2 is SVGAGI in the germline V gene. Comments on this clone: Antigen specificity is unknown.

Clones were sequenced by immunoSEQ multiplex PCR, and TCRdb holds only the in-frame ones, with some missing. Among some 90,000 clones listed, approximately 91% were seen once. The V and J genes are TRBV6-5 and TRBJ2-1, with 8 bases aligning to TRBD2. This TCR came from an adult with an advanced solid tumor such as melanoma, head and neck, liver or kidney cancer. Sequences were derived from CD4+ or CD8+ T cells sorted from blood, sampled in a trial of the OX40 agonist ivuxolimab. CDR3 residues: CASSPTGLGHNEQFF. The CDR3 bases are TGTGCCAGCAGTCCGACGGGACTAGGCCACAATGAGCAGTTCTTC.